These 12 T cell receptor beta chains were sequenced from one sample in a study of T cell responses to AZD1222 COVID-19 vaccine. Sequencing was performed with immunoSEQ multiplex PCR; in TCRdb, only in-frame clones are kept and a portion is missing. The sample lists about 55,000 clones, around nine tenths seen once, with 3% to 4.5% in the top ten. The sequenced sample was peripheral blood, obtained on day 0 of AZD1222 vaccination. Receptor source: an adult in good health.

This chain uses TRBV9 with TRBJ1-4; tentatively, D is TRBD1 (5 bases). Germline values: CDR1 SGDLS, CDR2 YYNGEE. Trimming took 1 base from V and 3 from J, leaving 10 bases between them. The CDR3 has 15 amino acids. CDR3 coding DNA: TGTGCCAGCAGCGTATGGGGGGTGGCTAATGAAAAACTGTTTTTT. Residues: CASSVWGVANEKLFF.

This clone was observed once. V and J are TRBV28 and TRBJ2-1; D gene ambiguous. The V and J ends lost 3 bases and 9 bases respectively, with 6 bases between them. This CDR3 spans 11 amino acids. Germline assignment: CDR1 MDHEN and CDR2 SYDVKM. The CDR3: CASSLASEQFF. The CDR3, as DNA: TGTGCCAGCAGTTTGGCCAGTGAGCAGTTCTTC.

This clone was recorded once. The chain employs TRBV19 and TRBJ2-5; 11 bases line up with TRBD2. Germline V gene data show CDR1 as LNHDA and CDR2 as SQIVND (reference sequence). This CDR3 has 15 amino acids. With V trimmed by 4 bases and J by 1 base, 2 bases remained unmatched. CDR3 bases: TGTGCCAGTAGTACGGGACTAGCGGTCCAAGAGACCCAGTACTTC. Protein sequence: CASSTGLAVQETQYF.

This chain links TRBV7-2 with TRBJ1-2; 8 bases line up with TRBD1. Unmatched junction bases numbered 16, after V lost 4 bases and J lost 9 bases. The length of the CDR3 is 16 residues. Germline lookup yields CDR1 SGHTA and CDR2 FQGNSA. The CDR3, as DNA: TGTGCCAGCAGCTCCGAACAGGGGGGCGCTTCAGCCAGCTACACCTTC. Protein product: CASSSEQGGASASYTF.

The chain employs TRBV10-3 and TRBJ1-3; D is uncertain. Germline values: CDR1 ENHRY, CDR2 SYGVKD. The CDR3 loop spans 11 amino acids. Trimming removed 10 bases at V and 4 bases at J, with 8 bases between. DNA of the CDR3: TGTGCCACCCTAGGAGGAAACACCATATATTTT. Protein sequence: CATLGGNTIYF.

The V and J genes are TRBV6-5 and TRBJ1-2; 8 nucleotides match TRBD1. The CDR3 sequence is 13 residues long. The V gene's germline CDR1 is MNHEY and CDR2 SVGAGI. V shed 7 bases and J 6 bases; nucleotides not matched to a gene: 7. The CDR3 DNA follows: TGTGCCAGCAAGGGGGACAGGAGAGATGGCTACACCTTC. Translated: CASKGDRRDGYTF.

In this sample, this clone turned up a few times. The rearrangement joins TRBV11-2 to TRBJ2-7; D not certain. Germline CDR1 SGHAT, CDR2 FQNNGV. V was clipped by 5 bases and J by 7 bases, with 18 bases between them. There are 14 residues in the CDR3. The CDR3, as DNA: TGTGCCAGCAGCCGCTCCAACCTCTTCGGGGAGCAGTACTTC. Translating it yields CASSRSNLFGEQYF.

This chain uses TRBV7-2 with TRBJ2-1, with D possibly TRBD1 on 6 matching bases. CDR1 is SGHTA and CDR2 is FQGNSA in the germline V gene. Trimming took 4 bases from V and 5 from J, leaving 15 bases between them. The CDR3 contains 15 residues. The CDR3 reads CASSSNRDGHNEQFF. The CDR3 DNA reads TGTGCCAGCAGCTCGAACAGGGATGGTCACAATGAGCAGTTCTTC. The full variable domain, with the rest looked up from reference TRBV7-2 and TRBJ2-1, is GAGVSQSPSNKVTEKGKDVELRCDPISGHTALYWYRQSLGQGLEFLIYFQGNSAPDKSGLPSDRFSAERTGGSVSTLTIQRTQQEDSAVYLCASSSNRDGHNEQFFGPGTRLTVL.

The chain is built from TRBV29-1 and TRBJ2-7; 10 bases line up with TRBD1. Germline V CDR1 and CDR2: SQVTM, ANQGSEA. V gave up 2 bases and J gave up 3 bases; unmatched junction bases: 4. The CDR3 sequence is 14 residues long. CDR3 nucleotide sequence: TGCAGCGTTGAATTTAGGGACAGGGGCTACGAGCAGTACTTC. As protein: CSVEFRDRGYEQYF.

The V call is TRBV27, the J call TRBJ2-3; 7 bases line up with TRBD2. With 2 bases clipped from V and 5 bases from J, the junction kept 7 bases outside the gene matches. The CDR3 spans 15 residues. CDR1 and CDR2 (germline): MNHEY, SMNVEV (reference sequence). In nucleotides, the CDR3 is TGTGCCAGCAGTTTAGACCCGTGGGAGGGAGATACGCAGTATTTT. Its protein is CASSLDPWEGDTQYF.

The chain carries TRBV11-2 and TRBJ1-6, with D unresolved. Trimming removed 5 bases from V and 7 bases from J, with 3 bases in between. CDR1 and CDR2 (germline): SGHAT, FQNNGV. The CDR3 covers 11 residues. The CDR3 sequence: CASSQNSPLHF. The CDR3 DNA sequence: TGTGCCAGCAGCCAAAATTCACCCCTCCACTTT.

The chain couples TRBV4-2 to TRBJ2-2; TRBD1 agrees at 7 bases. The J segment lost 3 bases and the V segment lost 0 bases, leaving 4 bases of the junction unmatched. The germline gives CDR1 LGHNA, CDR2 YNFKEQ. This CDR3 has 16 residues. The CDR3 DNA follows: TGTGCCAGCAGCCAAGAAACAGGGGCCTACACCGGGGAGCTGTTTTTT. The encoded protein is CASSQETGAYTGELFF.